This is a list of T cell receptor beta chains from one sample in a study of T cells in Graves' hyperthyroidism and ophthalmopathy. TCRdb re-analysed the multiplex PCR reads in MiXCR, keeping a single row per CDR3 protein. The sample lists roughly 380,000 distinct CDR3 sequences, about 20% occurring once. Sample: blood. The receptors were gathered from a young woman with Graves' hyperthyroidism. The CDR3 runs from the conserved cysteine through the conserved F or W. A D gene is named only where the DNA matches it firmly. Some rows have no size entry. The others give once, few or many, or a class for an expanded clone.

V	size	D	J	CDR3	DNA
TRBV6-1	many	NA	TRBJ1-2	CASRGGYGYTF	TGTGCCAGCAGAGGGGGATACGGCTACACCTTC
TRBV7-3	NA	NA	TRBJ2-6	CASSPQGSGSSGANVLTF	TGTGCCAGCAGCCCTCAGGGGTCAGGCAGCTCTGGGGCCAACGTCCTGACTTTC
TRBV30	many	TRBD2	TRBJ2-2	CAWSGAGVGELFF	TGTGCCTGGAGCGGCGCGGGGGTTGGGGAGCTGTTTTTT
TRBV6-1	many	TRBD1	TRBJ2-7	CASMGSGQQLYEQYF	TGTGCCAGCATGGGCTCGGGACAGCAGCTCTACGAGCAGTACTTC
TRBV5-5	many	NA	TRBJ1-5	CASSLEALGSNQPQHF	TGTGCCAGCAGCTTGGAAGCCCTTGGGAGCAATCAGCCCCAGCATTTT
TRBV7-2	many	TRBD1	TRBJ2-7	CASSFPATGNTYEQYF	TGTGCCAGCAGCTTTCCCGCGACAGGGAATACCTACGAGCAGTACTTC
TRBV5-1	many	NA	TRBJ1-5	CASSRWGHQPQHF	TGCGCCAGCAGCCGCTGGGGTCATCAGCCCCAGCATTTT
TRBV11-3	NA	NA	TRBJ2-2	CASTPSGTGELFF	TGTGCCAGCACCCCATCGGGGACCGGGGAGCTGTTTTTT
TRBV19	many	NA	TRBJ1-1	CASSIAGESTEAFF	TGTGCCAGTAGTATTGCAGGGGAGAGCACTGAAGCTTTCTTT
TRBV6-1	NA	NA	TRBJ2-7	CASSHGPLGEQYF	TGTGCCAGCAGCCACGGACCTCTGGGCGAGCAGTACTTC
TRBV6-1	many	NA	TRBJ2-6	CASTDSPGANVLTF	TGTGCCAGCACCGACAGTCCCGGGGCCAACGTCCTGACTTTC
TRBV7-6	many	NA	TRBJ2-2	CASSFRGELFF	TGTGCCAGCAGCTTTAGGGGGGAGCTGTTTTTT
TRBV12-3/TRBV12-4	many	NA	TRBJ2-7	CASSRARTRGEQYF	TGTGCCAGCAGTCGGGCCCGGACCCGTGGCGAGCAGTACTTC
TRBV2	many	NA	TRBJ1-2	CASKDRSGGHGYTF	TGTGCCAGCAAAGACCGGTCGGGGGGTCATGGCTACACCTTC
TRBV2	many	NA	TRBJ1-2	CASSRDKSYTF	TGTGCCAGCAGCCGGGACAAAAGCTACACCTTC
TRBV6-5	many	TRBD1	TRBJ1-5	CASSMTGGRQPQHF	TGTGCCAGCAGTATGACAGGGGGCAGACAGCCCCAGCATTTT
TRBV28	few	TRBD1	TRBJ1-5	CASSPGPPTGTNQPQHF	TGTGCCAGCAGTCCGGGGCCCCCGACAGGGACAAATCAGCCCCAGCATTTT
TRBV20-1	many	TRBD1	TRBJ2-5	CSASRSGTGVGTQYF	TGCAGTGCTTCGAGGTCCGGGACAGGGGTCGGCACCCAGTACTTC
TRBV28	once	TRBD1	TRBJ2-7	CASNPVWGQGRSNSYEQYF	TGTGCCAGCAATCCGGTGTGGGGACAGGGGCGATCAAACTCCTACGAGCAGTACTTC
TRBV4-1	many	TRBD2	TRBJ2-5	CASSQGTGLVAFGETQYF	TGCGCCAGCAGCCAAGGAACGGGACTAGTGGCTTTTGGGGAGACCCAGTACTTC
TRBV9	NA	NA	TRBJ2-4	CASSSGQGGNIQYF	TGTGCCAGCAGCTCCGGACAAGGCGGAAACATTCAGTACTTC
TRBV5-1	many	TRBD1	TRBJ2-7	CASSPTTGGINEQYF	TGCGCCAGCAGCCCTACGACAGGGGGCATCAACGAGCAGTACTTC
TRBV6-2/TRBV6-3	many	NA	TRBJ1-1	CASSPGGWGTEAFF	TGTGCCAGCAGCCCCGGGGGATGGGGCACTGAAGCTTTCTTT
TRBV6-5	NA	NA	TRBJ2-5	CASSYSGGGRETQYF	TGTGCCAGCAGTTACTCGGGGGGGGGGCGAGAGACCCAGTACTTC
TRBV15	many	NA	TRBJ2-7	CATSRGLGGTLSKQYF	TGTGCCACCAGCAGGGGTCTCGGGGGCACCCTAAGCAAGCAGTACTTC
TRBV7-3	many	NA	TRBJ2-5	CASSRSREETQYF	TGTGCCAGCAGCCGATCACGGGAAGAGACCCAGTACTTC
TRBV11-2	NA	NA	TRBJ2-4	CASSPAGQFLAKNIQYF	TGTGCCAGCAGCCCCGCAGGACAGTTTCTAGCCAAAAACATTCAGTACTTC
TRBV6-4	many	TRBD2	TRBJ2-3	CASSLSGGAADTQYF	TGTGCCAGCAGCCTTAGCGGGGGGGCCGCAGATACGCAGTATTTT